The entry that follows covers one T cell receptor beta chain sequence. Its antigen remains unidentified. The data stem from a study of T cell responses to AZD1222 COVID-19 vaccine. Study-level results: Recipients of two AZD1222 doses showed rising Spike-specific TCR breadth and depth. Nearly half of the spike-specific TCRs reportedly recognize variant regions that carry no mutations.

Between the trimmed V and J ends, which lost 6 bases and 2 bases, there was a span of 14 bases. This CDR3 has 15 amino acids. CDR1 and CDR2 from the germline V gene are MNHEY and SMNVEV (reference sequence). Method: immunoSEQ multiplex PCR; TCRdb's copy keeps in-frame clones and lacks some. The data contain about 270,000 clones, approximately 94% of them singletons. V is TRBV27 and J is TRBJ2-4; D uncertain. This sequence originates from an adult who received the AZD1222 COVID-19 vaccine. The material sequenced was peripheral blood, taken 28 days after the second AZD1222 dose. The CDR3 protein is CASSHKAPSKNIQYF. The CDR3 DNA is TGTGCCAGCAGCCATAAGGCCCCCTCCAAAAACATTCAGTACTTC.